One sample yielded the 9 T cell receptor beta chains listed below, sequenced in a study of tissue T cells after allogeneic stem cell transplantation. Time point: mouse harvest day 14 after allogeneic transplant. Tail vein injection delivered 10^7 T-cell-depleted bone marrow cells and 10^6 splenic CD5+ T cells. Profiled with immunoSEQ multiplex PCR; TCRdb holds only in-frame clones, not every one. The profile covers thousands of clones, with 40% to 55% appearing a single time and approximately 24% taken by the ten largest. The sample taken for sequencing was gut tissue. Receptors were obtained from a female BALB/c mouse given C57BL/6 T cells with graft-versus-host disease after an allogeneic hematopoietic cell transplant.

With respect to this clone: The germline and genes are mouse ones. The CDR3 is cut off 1 residue early in the read; its end comes from the germline J gene. This chain joins TRBV1 and TRBJ1-4; TRBD1 aligns across 7 bases. The junction had 5 bases not matched to a gene; V was cut back by 4 bases and J by 0 bases. The germline V gene encodes CDR1 NSQYPW and CDR2 LRSPGD (reference sequence). The CDR3 covers 16 residues. Partial CDR3 DNA: TGCACCTGCAGTGTCCGGGACAGATTTTCCAACGAAAGATTATTT. This encodes CTCSVRDRFSNERLF. The complete CDR3 sequence is CTCSVRDRFSNERLFF.

As regards this clone: Gene names follow the mouse nomenclature. The read ends 1 residue shy of where the CDR3 ends; the end is completed using the germline J gene. This chain connects TRBV23 to TRBJ2-1; the table assigns TRBD2, which was not confirmed against the DNA. This CDR3 is 13 amino acids long. CDR1 is KGHTA, CDR2 FQNQQP, per germline. Partial CDR3 DNA: TGCTCCAGCAGTCAAGGGGGGACTGCTGAGCAGTTC. Its protein is CSSSQGGTAEQF. The full CDR3 sequence reads CSSSQGGTAEQFF. The full variable domain, with the rest looked up from reference TRBV23 and TRBJ2-1, is DAAVTQKPRYLIKMKGQEAEMKCIPEKGHTAVFWYQQKQSKELKFLIYFQNQQPLDQIDMVKERFSAVCPSSSLCSLGIRTCEAEDSALYLCSSSQGGTAEQFFGPGTRLTVL.

In the case of this clone: Each gene name is a mouse one. The read ends 1 residue before the CDR3 terminus; that terminus is restored from the germline J gene. The V call is TRBV26, the J call TRBJ2-5, with D maybe TRBD2 (7 bases). Trimming took 2 bases from V and 0 from J, leaving 9 bases between them. Germline CDR1 KGHPV, CDR2 FQNQEV (reference sequence). The CDR3 totals 15 residues. Incomplete CDR3 DNA: TGTGCCAGCAGTCTGGGGGGGCTTAACCAAGACACCCAGTAC. It codes for CASSLGGLNQDTQY. The complete CDR3 protein is CASSLGGLNQDTQYF.

Worth noting for this clone: Gene names are the mouse ones. Other DNA sequences in the same sample also yield this CDR3. The CDR3 bases that were read are TGTGCCAGCAGTCTCCAGGGGAACACAGAAGTCTTC. It translates to CASSLQGNTEVF. The entire CDR3 protein is CASSLQGNTEVFF. The rearrangement links TRBV26 to TRBJ1-1, with D possibly being TRBD1 (5 bases). The missing CDR3 end, 1 residue past where the read stops, is filled in from the germline J gene. This CDR3 has 13 residues. Germline V gene lookup returns CDR1 KGHPV and CDR2 FQNQEV (reference sequence). The V and J ends lost 3 bases and 1 base respectively, with 6 bases between them.

On this clone itself: Gene names refer to mouse genes. The CDR3 end is not reached by the read, which stops 1 residue before it; the germline J gene fills it in. The chain uses TRBV26 and TRBJ1-6; TRBD1 might be the D (5 bases). TRBJ1-6 qualifies as an ORF whose function is uncertain. The CDR3 is 13 residues long. Between the trimmed V and J ends, which lost 2 bases and 6 bases, there was a span of 5 bases. Germline V gene lookup returns CDR1 KGHPV and CDR2 FQNQEV (reference sequence). The part of the CDR3 DNA that was read is TGTGCCAGCAGTCTGGACAGTAATTCGCCCCTCTAC. This codes for CASSLDSNSPLY. The full CDR3 sequence reads CASSLDSNSPLYF.

Points on this clone: The germline and genes are mouse ones. The CDR3 end falls 1 residue outside the read, so it is completed with the germline J gene. The chain combines TRBV3 with TRBJ1-4, with D perhaps matching TRBD1 (6 bases). This CDR3 comprises 14 residues. The V end lost 2 bases, the J end lost 3 bases, and 7 bases lay between the germline ends. Germline loops: CDR1 SNHLY, CDR2 FYNGKV (reference sequence). The CDR3 here is CASSLRGANERLFF. The CDR3 DNA, read in part, is TGTGCCAGCAGCTTAAGGGGGGCCAACGAAAGATTATTT.

Turning to this clone: The gene names given are mouse names. The CDR3 is cut off 1 residue early in the read; its end comes from the germline J gene. V usage is TRBV2 and J usage is TRBJ1-1; no reliable D call. From germline, CDR1 is LGHNA and CDR2 YSYQKL. Trimming left V 5 bases short and J 0 bases short, with 7 bases between. The CDR3 has 13 residues. The sequenced CDR3 bases are TGTGCCAGCAGCGTGAATGCAAACACAGAAGTCTTC. This codes for CASSVNANTEVF. The entire CDR3 sequence reads CASSVNANTEVFF.

Of note for this clone: Gene names and germline refer to mouse. The CDR3 end falls 1 residue outside the read, so it is completed with the germline J gene. V and J are TRBV13-2 and TRBJ2-7, with 8 bases aligning to TRBD2. The CDR3 sequence is 14 residues long. The V gene end was trimmed by 1 base and the J gene end by 2 bases; junction bases not matched to a gene: 2. Germline lookup yields CDR1 NNHNN and CDR2 SYGAGS (reference sequence). Incomplete CDR3 DNA: TGTGCCAGCGGTGATAGGGGGGGCCCCTATGAACAGTAC. Protein product: CASGDRGGPYEQY. The whole CDR3 reads CASGDRGGPYEQYF.

A remark on this clone: The germline and genes are mouse ones. The CDR3 end is not reached by the read, which stops 1 residue before it; the germline J gene fills it in. V usage is TRBV12-2 and J usage is TRBJ2-3; TRBD1 matches at 8 bases. The CDR3 runs to 12 residues. Looked up from germline, CDR1 is SGHLS and CDR2 is HYDKME. V trimming: 4 bases; J trimming: 9 bases; junction bases outside the gene matches: 5. The CDR3 here is CASSPGGRTLYF. Partial CDR3 DNA: TGTGCCAGCTCCCCAGGGGGCCGGACGCTGTAT.